The TCR beta chain described here comes from a study of vaccination and CD4 T cells after COVID-19. Across the whole study: Cells were stimulated with overlapping spike peptide pools from SARS-CoV-2, HCoV-NL63, HCoV-OC43 and HCoV-229E. For control cultures, the treatment was a CEFX pool, an HIV-1 Nef pool, or no peptide.

This CDR3 is built from 14 residues. Trimming cost V 0 bases and J 5 bases, with 12 bases left between them. The germline CDR1 and CDR2 sequences are SGHRS and YFSETQ. Cultured CD4+ T cells had their DNA profiled by the Oncomine TCR Beta short-read assay. TCRdb re-called the PCR reads through MiXCR, storing one row per CDR3 protein. Altogether 15,000 to 20,000 distinct CDR3 sequences are present, 40% being singletons, with the ten largest covering 8.4%. This clonotype was seen a single time. Its antigen remains unknown. Described treatment: roughly 10-day PBMC culture with coronavirus spike peptide pools or control peptides (ViraFEST assay). It was with about 9.5 IU/ml IL-2 and around 10 ug/ml peptide pools that 2 million to 2.5 million PBMCs per well were cultured.

This clonotype was obtained from a human donor who had recovered from COVID-19. Sequenced sample: CD4+ T cells from blood, cultured in vitro. V and J are TRBV5-1 and TRBJ2-7; no reliable D call. CDR3 bases: TGCGCCAGCAGCTTGGAAGGGATTGCCGACGAGCAGTACTTC. The encoded protein is CASSLEGIADEQYF.